The 20 T cell receptor beta chains below were found in one sample sequenced in a study of blood T cells in healthy people across ages. Primed by a sample-barcoded 5' primer and a J-beta primer mix, a second PCR proceeded for roughly 6 to 12 cycles. TCRdb ran MiXCR on the 5' RACE reads and lists one entry per CDR3 protein. The sample records approximately 880,000 distinct CDR3 sequences, under 50% being singletons. Source material: blood. These receptors all stem from a man younger than 45 in good health.

The J gene is TRBJ1-5, the V gene TRBV7-2; D unresolved. The CDR3 is 13 residues long. V was shortened by 5 bases and J by 7 bases, with 12 bases between the two germline ends. Looked up from germline, CDR1 is SGHTA and CDR2 is FQGNSA. The CDR3 DNA sequence: TGTGCCAGCAGCCCAAGTGTGTCCCAGCCCCAGCATTTT. Its protein is CASSPSVSQPQHF. Full variable domain (outside the CDR3, taken from reference TRBV7-2 and TRBJ1-5): GAGVSQSPSNKVTEKGKDVELRCDPISGHTALYWYRQSLGQGLEFLIYFQGNSAPDKSGLPSDRFSAERTGGSVSTLTIQRTQQEDSAVYLCASSPSVSQPQHFGDGTRLSIL.

This clonotype was seen a few times. V and J are TRBV4-1 and TRBJ1-2; D is uncertain. Trimming cost V 6 bases and J 6 bases, with 8 bases left between them. This CDR3 is 11 amino acids long. CDR1 and CDR2 (germline): MGHRA, YSYEKL. The DNA of the CDR3 is TGCGCCAGCAGGGGTGACGATGGCTACACCTTC. It yields the protein CASRGDDGYTF.

This chain joins TRBV7-2 and TRBJ2-1; 8 nucleotides line up with TRBD2. The CDR3 runs to 15 residues. Germline values: CDR1 SGHTA, CDR2 FQGNSA. With V trimmed by 6 bases and J by 2 bases, 6 bases remained unmatched. The DNA for the CDR3 is TGTGCCAGCAGGAATGGCGGGGGGACCTACAATGAGCAGTTCTTC. Protein product: CASRNGGGTYNEQFF.

This sequence joins TRBV5-6 and TRBJ2-5, with a weak D call TRBD1 (6 bases). Germline values: CDR1 SGHDT, CDR2 YYEEEE. The CDR3 runs to 15 residues. The ends were cut back, 6 bases at V and 5 bases at J, with 20 bases in the middle. The CDR3 DNA reads TGTGCCAGCACTGAACAGGGCATCCAGTGGGAGACCCAGTACTTC. It is translated as CASTEQGIQWETQYF.

With respect to this clonotype: A read error may produce the germline difference seen at one junction end. The genes are TRBV6-2 or TRBV6-3 and TRBJ2-3; D is ambiguous. Germline V CDR1 and CDR2: MNHEY, SVGEGT. The CDR3 sequence is 13 residues long. In nucleotides, the CDR3 is TGTGCCAGCAGTGACTCGTTCACAGATACGCAGTATTTT. This gives the protein CASSDSFTDTQYF.

The J gene is TRBJ1-6, the V gene TRBV20-1; D is ambiguous. CDR1 and CDR2 from the germline V gene are DFQATT and SNEGSKA (reference sequence). V lost 1 base and J lost 7, with 11 bases in between. The CDR3 is made up of 14 amino acids. CDR3 residues: CSARVRQNNSPLHF. The CDR3 DNA reads TGCAGTGCTAGAGTCCGGCAGAACAATTCACCCCTCCACTTT.

This clonotype has at least ten counts. This chain links TRBV4-3 with TRBJ1-2; D remains ambiguous. Germline CDR1 is LGHNA and CDR2 is YSLEER. Trimming pared 4 bases from V and 5 bases from J, leaving 17 bases between. This CDR3 has 15 residues. The DNA for the CDR3 is TGCGCCAGCAGCCCCTCTCAAGCGGGTTTATATGGCTACACCTTC. Protein sequence: CASSPSQAGLYGYTF.

This clonotype has a handful of counts. CDR3 bases: TGTGCCAGCAAGCCTCTAGCGGGGGGTTCGGGAGAGCAGTTCTTC. Its translation is CASKPLAGGSGEQFF. The chain recombines TRBV9 with TRBJ2-1, with TRBD2 identical over 11 bases. Per germline, CDR1 SGDLS and CDR2 YYNGEE. J gave up 10 bases and V 6 bases, and 12 bases lay outside the gene matches. This CDR3 contains 15 residues. Variable domain in full (rest from reference TRBV9 and TRBJ2-1): DSGVTQTPKHLITATGQRVTLRCSPRSGDLSVYWYQQSLDQGLQFLIQYYNGEERAKGNILERFSAQQFPDLHSELNLSSLELGDSALYFCASKPLAGGSGEQFFGPGTRLTVL.

The rearrangement links TRBV20-1 to TRBJ2-4, with 7 bases lining up with TRBD2. The length of the CDR3 is 15 residues. Germline lookup yields CDR1 DFQATT and CDR2 SNEGSKA (reference sequence). J was trimmed by 9 bases and V by 6 bases; bases with no gene match: 17. The CDR3 loop is CSAPRGSGDFGIQYF. CDR3 bases: TGCAGTGCCCCACGGGGAAGCGGGGACTTCGGCATTCAGTACTTC.

The V call is TRBV27, the J call TRBJ2-2, with TRBD2 matching over 12 bases. With V trimmed by 8 bases and J by 2 bases, 3 bases remained unmatched. CDR3 length: 15 amino acids. Germline CDR1 is MNHEY and CDR2 is SMNVEV (reference sequence). The CDR3 spells CASQLAGGNTGELFF. The CDR3 bases are TGTGCCAGCCAACTAGCGGGGGGAAACACCGGGGAGCTGTTTTTT.

The chain joins TRBV29-1 to TRBJ1-1; possible D gene TRBD1, 5 bases. The CDR3 spans 12 residues. The V end lost 3 bases, the J end lost 12 bases, and 17 bases lay between the germline ends. Per the germline V gene, CDR1 is SQVTM and CDR2 is ANQGSEA. Written as DNA, the CDR3 is TGCAGCGTTGAGGAAGCGCGGGGCCCGACTTTCTTT. This codes for CSVEEARGPTFF.

This clonotype turned up a few times. This chain connects TRBV5-1 to TRBJ1-1; D not certain. CDR1 and CDR2 (germline): SGHRS, YFSETQ. This CDR3 has 15 amino acids. Deletions cut 4 bases from V and 0 bases from J, with 13 bases between. This CDR3 is CASSPRAELNTEAFF. The CDR3 DNA reads as TGCGCCAGCAGCCCGCGGGCAGAATTGAACACTGAAGCTTTCTTT.

V gene TRBV7-9 combines with J gene TRBJ2-3; D is ambiguous. The germline V and J ends were trimmed by 4 bases and 2 bases, with 16 bases remaining between them. The CDR3 covers 16 residues. The germline V gene has CDR1 SEHNR and CDR2 FQNEAQ (reference sequence). The CDR3 loop reads CASSSYLTPSTDTQYF. DNA of the CDR3: TGTGCCAGCAGCTCCTACCTCACCCCATCCACAGATACGCAGTATTTT.

The chain employs TRBV5-1 and TRBJ1-2; no reliable D call. The germline gives CDR1 SGHRS, CDR2 YFSETQ. The CDR3 has 14 amino acids. Trimming cost V 4 bases and J 4 bases, with 14 bases left between them. CDR3 sequence: CASSLEGSGYGYTF. In nucleotides, the CDR3 is TGCGCCAGCAGCCTGGAGGGCAGCGGCTATGGCTACACCTTC.

Only a few counts were recorded for this clonotype. V and J are TRBV27 and TRBJ2-7; D possibly corresponds to TRBD2 (6 bases). The V gene's germline CDR1 is MNHEY and CDR2 SMNVEV (reference sequence). The CDR3 spans 12 residues. V dropped 8 bases and J dropped 3 bases, with 11 bases sitting between them. Here the CDR3 reads CASGGINYEQYF. In nucleotides, the CDR3 is TGTGCCAGCGGGGGGATAAACTACGAGCAGTACTTC.

There are a few counts of this clonotype. The chain recombines TRBV2 with TRBJ2-3; tentatively, D is TRBD2 (5 bases). CDR3 size: 15 residues. Germline V gene lookup returns CDR1 SNHLY and CDR2 FYNNEI. V was clipped by 2 bases and J by 0 bases, with 9 bases between them. The CDR3 loop reads CASSERRTSTDTQYF. The CDR3, as DNA: TGTGCCAGCAGTGAACGGCGGACTAGCACAGATACGCAGTATTTT.

This chain joins TRBV5-1 and TRBJ2-1; 8 bases are a match to TRBD2. The end of the DNA is better explained by TRBJ2-7, so the J call may be wrong. The CDR3 runs to 16 residues. CDR1 SGHRS and CDR2 YFSETQ come from the germline V gene. The DNA for the CDR3 is TGCGCCAGCAGGTCCACGGGGGGGAGCTCCTACAATGAGCAGTACTTC. Amino acid sequence: CASRSTGGSSYNEQYF.

The CDR3 coding sequence is TGCGCCAGCAGCTTGGGAAACCCACACACAGATACGCAGTATTTT. It translates to CASSLGNPHTDTQYF. This rearrangement joins TRBV5-1 to TRBJ2-3; D unresolved. From germline, CDR1 is SGHRS and CDR2 YFSETQ. Trimming cost V 0 bases and J 2 bases, with 10 bases left between them. The CDR3 runs 15 residues.

As concerns this clonotype: This may come from a read error, since a much larger clone is one base off. The chain combines TRBV11-2 with TRBJ2-1; D may be TRBD1 or TRBD2 (5 bases each). V was pared by 3 bases and J by 13 bases, with 16 bases between. The germline V gene encodes CDR1 SGHAT and CDR2 FQNNGV. This CDR3 region has 13 residues. The DNA for the CDR3 is TGTGCCAGCAGCTTCGACATGGCCGGGACCCAGTTCTTC. This gives the protein CASSFDMAGTQFF.

This clonotype was counted a few times. The chain employs TRBV21-1 and TRBJ2-7. TRBV21-1 is described as a pseudogene. CDR3 length: 14 residues. CDR3 nucleotides: TGTGCCAGCAGCAAGGGCTTGGTAACCTACGAGCAGTACTTC. As protein: CASSKGLVTYEQYF.